Sequencing of this T cell receptor beta chain was carried out in a study of blood T cells in healthy people across ages. General study points: Diversity estimated from one million T cells was considered an underestimate.

Together with a sample-barcoded 5' primer, a J-beta primer mix was included in a second PCR lasting roughly 6 to 12 cycles. TCRdb reprocessed the 5' RACE reads with MiXCR, giving one entry per CDR3 protein. The sample consists of roughly 1.7 million distinct CDR3 sequences, roughly 32% of them appearing once. Per sample, extraction of total RNA gave at least 6 micrograms in every case. Notes on this clonotype: Its antigen is not known.

The sample comprised blood. This sequence was found in a woman in her twenties or thirties in good health.

The CDR3 nucleotides read TGTGCCAGCAGCTTATACGCGGGAGCCGACGAGACCCAGTACTTC. The encoded protein is CASSLYAGADETQYF. This chain uses TRBV12-3 or TRBV12-4 with TRBJ2-5, with 7 bases fitting TRBD2. The CDR3 length is 15 residues. Germline trimming cut 6 bases from V and 5 bases from J; bases unmatched to any gene: 12.